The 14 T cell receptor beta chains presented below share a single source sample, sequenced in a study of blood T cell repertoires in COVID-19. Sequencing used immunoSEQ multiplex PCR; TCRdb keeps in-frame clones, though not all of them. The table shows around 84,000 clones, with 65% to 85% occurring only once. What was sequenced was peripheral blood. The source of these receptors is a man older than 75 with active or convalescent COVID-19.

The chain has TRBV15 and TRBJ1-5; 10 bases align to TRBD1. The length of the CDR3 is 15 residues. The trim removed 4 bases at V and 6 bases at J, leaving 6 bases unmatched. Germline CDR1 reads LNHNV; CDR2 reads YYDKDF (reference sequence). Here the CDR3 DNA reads TGTGCCACCAGCAAATCGACAGGGGGCGGTCAGCCCCAGCATTTT. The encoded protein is CATSKSTGGGQPQHF.

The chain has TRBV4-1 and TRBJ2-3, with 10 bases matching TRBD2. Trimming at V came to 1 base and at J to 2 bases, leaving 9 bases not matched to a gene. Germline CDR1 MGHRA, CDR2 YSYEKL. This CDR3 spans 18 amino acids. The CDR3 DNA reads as TGCGCCAGCAGCCAAGTTCAGACAGCGGGGGGGAACACAGATACGCAGTATTTT. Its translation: CASSQVQTAGGNTDTQYF.

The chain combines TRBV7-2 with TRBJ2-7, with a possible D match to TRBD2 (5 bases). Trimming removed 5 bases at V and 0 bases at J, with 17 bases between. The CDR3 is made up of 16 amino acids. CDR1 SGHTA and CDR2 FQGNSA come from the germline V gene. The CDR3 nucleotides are TGTGCCAGCAGCCTCAGCGGCGGTAAAAGCTCCTACGAGCAGTACTTC. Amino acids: CASSLSGGKSSYEQYF.

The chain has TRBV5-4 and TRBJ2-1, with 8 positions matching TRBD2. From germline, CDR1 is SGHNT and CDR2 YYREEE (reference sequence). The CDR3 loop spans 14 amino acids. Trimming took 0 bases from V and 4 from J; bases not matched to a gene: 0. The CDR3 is CASSLGLAYNEQFF. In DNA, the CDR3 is TGTGCCAGCAGCTTGGGACTAGCGTACAATGAGCAGTTCTTC.

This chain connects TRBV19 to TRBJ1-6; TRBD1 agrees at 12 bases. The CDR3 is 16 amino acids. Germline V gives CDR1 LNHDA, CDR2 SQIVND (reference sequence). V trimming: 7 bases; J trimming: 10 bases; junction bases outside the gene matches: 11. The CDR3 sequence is CASKRSRDRGQSPLHF. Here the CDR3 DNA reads TGTGCCAGTAAAAGGAGCAGGGACAGGGGGCAGTCACCCCTCCACTTT.

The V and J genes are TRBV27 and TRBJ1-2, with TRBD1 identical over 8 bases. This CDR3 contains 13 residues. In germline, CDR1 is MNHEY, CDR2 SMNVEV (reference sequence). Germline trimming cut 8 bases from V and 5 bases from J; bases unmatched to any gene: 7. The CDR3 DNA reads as TGTGCCAGCTCCAGGGGGCTGGGGTATGGCTACACCTTC. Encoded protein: CASSRGLGYGYTF.

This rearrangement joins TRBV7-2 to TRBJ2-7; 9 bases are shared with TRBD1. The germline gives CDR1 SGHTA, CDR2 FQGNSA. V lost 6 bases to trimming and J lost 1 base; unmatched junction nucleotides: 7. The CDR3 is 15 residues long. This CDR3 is CASSRRGQGSYEQYF. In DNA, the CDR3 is TGTGCCAGCAGTCGGAGGGGACAGGGTTCCTACGAGCAGTACTTC.

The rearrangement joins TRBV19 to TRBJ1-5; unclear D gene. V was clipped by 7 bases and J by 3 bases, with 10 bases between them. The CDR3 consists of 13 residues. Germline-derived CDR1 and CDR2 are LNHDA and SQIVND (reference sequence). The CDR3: CASMGGNNQPQHF. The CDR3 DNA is TGTGCCAGTATGGGCGGGAACAATCAGCCCCAGCATTTT.

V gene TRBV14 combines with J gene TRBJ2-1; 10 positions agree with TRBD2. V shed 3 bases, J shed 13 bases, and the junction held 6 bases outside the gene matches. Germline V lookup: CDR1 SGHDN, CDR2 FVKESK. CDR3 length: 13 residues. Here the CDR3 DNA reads TGTGCCAGCAGCCAGGCTAGCGGGAGTCTCCAGTTCTTC. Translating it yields CASSQASGSLQFF. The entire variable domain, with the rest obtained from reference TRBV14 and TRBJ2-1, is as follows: EAGVTQFPSHSVIEKGQTVTLRCDPISGHDNLYWYRRVMGKEIKFLLHFVKESKQDESGMPNNRFLAERTGGTYSTLKVQPAELEDSGVYFCASSQASGSLQFFGPGTRLTVL.

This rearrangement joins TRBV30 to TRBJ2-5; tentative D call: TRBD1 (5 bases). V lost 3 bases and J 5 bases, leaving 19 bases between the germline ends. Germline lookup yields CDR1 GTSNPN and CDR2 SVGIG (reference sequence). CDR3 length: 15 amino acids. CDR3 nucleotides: TGTGCCTGGAGGGGTCGCGACAGAGGCCGGGAGACCCAGTACTTC. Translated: CAWRGRDRGRETQYF. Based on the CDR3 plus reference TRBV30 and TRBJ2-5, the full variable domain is SQTIHQWPATLVQPVGSPLSLECTVEGTSNPNLYWYRQAAGRGLQLLFYSVGIGQISSEVPQNLSASRPQDRQFILSSKKLLLSDSGFYLCAWRGRDRGRETQYFGPGTRLLVL.

The CDR3 DNA reads TGTGCCAGCACAGTCGGCGGGAAAGAGACCCAGTACTTC. Its protein product is CASTVGGKETQYF. The chain couples TRBV28 to TRBJ2-5; a weak D match, TRBD2 (6 bases). Germline V gene sequence: CDR1 MDHEN, CDR2 SYDVKM. The CDR3 spans 13 residues. V was shortened by 7 bases and J by 3 bases, with 12 bases between the two germline ends.

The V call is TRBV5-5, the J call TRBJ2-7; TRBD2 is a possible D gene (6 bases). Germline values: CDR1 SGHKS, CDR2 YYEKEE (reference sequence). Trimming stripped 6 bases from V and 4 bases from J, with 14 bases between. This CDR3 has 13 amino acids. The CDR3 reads CASTLPGGYEQYF. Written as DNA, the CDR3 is TGTGCCAGCACCCTCCCTGGGGGGTACGAGCAGTACTTC.

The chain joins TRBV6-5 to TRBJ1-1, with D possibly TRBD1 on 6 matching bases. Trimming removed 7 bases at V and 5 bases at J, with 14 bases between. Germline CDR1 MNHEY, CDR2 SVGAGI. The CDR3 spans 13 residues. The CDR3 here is CASIRGVGTEAFF. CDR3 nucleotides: TGTGCCAGCATCAGGGGTGTTGGGACTGAAGCTTTCTTT.

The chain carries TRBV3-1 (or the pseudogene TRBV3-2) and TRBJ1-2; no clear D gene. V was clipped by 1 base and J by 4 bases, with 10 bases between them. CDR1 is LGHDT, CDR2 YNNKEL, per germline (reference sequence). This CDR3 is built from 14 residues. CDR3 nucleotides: TGTGCCAGCAGCCAAGCGTCTAACCTCTATGGCTACACCTTC. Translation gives CASSQASNLYGYTF.